The subject of this entry is one TCR beta chain. Its target is not known. Measured with immunoSEQ multiplex PCR; TCRdb has only the in-frame clones, and not every one. This table has under 30,000 clones, approximately 60% appearing once. The sample comes from a study of vaccination effects on CD4 cells after COVID-19. Background on the study: Prior to sequencing, the ViraFEST assay stimulated PBMC with viral peptide pools, which expanded the antigen-specific CD4+ T cells. Cultures used a few million PBMC per well, approximately 10 IU/ml IL-2 and about 10 ug/ml peptides. Whole-study findings and limits: Cross-reactivity toward common cold coronaviruses was confined to only 1 of 255 vaccine-induced clones in healthy vaccinees. Clones that were induced by infection or by vaccine showed marked contraction late after vaccination.

This CDR3 is built from 15 residues. V lost 5 bases and J 4 bases, leaving 14 bases between the germline ends. Germline V gene lookup returns CDR1 MNHEY and CDR2 SVGAGI. It was after 10 days of culture that CD4+ T cells were isolated. Sequenced here: CD4+ T cells from PBMCs cultured without peptide, sampled before COVID-19 vaccination. The chain joins TRBV6-5 to TRBJ1-4; D might be TRBD1 (5 bases). The clonotype comes from a human donor who received a COVID-19 vaccine. In nucleotides, the CDR3 is TGTGCCAGCAGTCGGAGCCCGGGGCTTAATGAAAAACTGTTTTTT. Translation gives CASSRSPGLNEKLFF.